The text below deals with one T cell receptor beta chain. Antigen specificity is unknown. These data are taken from a study of blood T cells in healthy people across ages. Overall study: Template switching retrieved approximately one barcoded beta molecule for each two T cells. Study findings and constraints: Observed TCR beta diversity showed a strong correlation with the percentage of naive T cells as measured by flow cytometry.

Every participating donor contributed about 10 milliliters of peripheral blood through a draw. Primed by a sample-barcoded 5' primer and a J-beta primer mix, a second PCR proceeded for about 7 to 11 cycles. CDR3-containing paired-end reads numbering at least 2.5 million came from each sample. TCRdb analysed the 5' RACE reads with MiXCR anew, one entry per CDR3 protein. Here the sample spans fewer than 750,000 distinct CDR3 sequences, about 50% being singletons. The CDR3 length is 13 residues. The V gene lost 0 bases and the J gene lost 9 bases, with 9 bases spanning the gap. Germline V CDR1 and CDR2: GTSNPN, SVGIG (reference sequence).

The clonotype originates from an elderly woman in good health. This rearrangement joins TRBV30 to TRBJ1-6; the D is unclear. The source material was blood. CDR3 residues: CAWSVSRSSPLHF. The CDR3 DNA sequence: TGTGCCTGGAGTGTATCGCGCAGTTCACCCCTCCACTTT. Combining the CDR3 with reference TRBV30 and TRBJ1-6 gives the whole variable domain SQTIHQWPATLVQPVGSPLSLECTVEGTSNPNLYWYRQAAGRGLQLLFYSVGIGQISSEVPQNLSASRPQDRQFILSSKKLLLSDSGFYLCAWSVSRSSPLHFGNGTRLTVT.